The sequence of this T cell receptor beta chain was determined in a study of blood T cell repertoires in COVID-19. Study background: From the United States, Italy and Spain came samples of acute and convalescent COVID-19. PBMCs, B-cell-depleted T cells, or T cells provided the cDNA or gDNA that made up the material.

Germline V gene lookup returns CDR1 SEHNR and CDR2 FQNEAQ (reference sequence). Between the trimmed V and J ends, which lost 5 bases and 5 bases, there was a span of 25 bases. The length of the CDR3 is 18 residues. Original processing methods: Researchers report that nucleated cell counts were estimated from reference gene primer amplification. Assay: immunoSEQ multiplex PCR; the TCRdb copy retains only in-frame clones and omits some. Clonal size and the V and J genes are those of that table, whereas D and trimming came from the DNA. Of approximately 90,000 clones in the sample, roughly 83% were seen once.

The sample consisted of peripheral blood. This clonotype originated in a human donor in a cohort sampled during active COVID-19. The gene calls are TRBV7-9 and TRBJ2-1; the D gene is possibly TRBD2 (6 bases). CDR3 amino acids: CASSPWGLAGSGDNEQFF. The CDR3 nucleotides read TGTGCCAGCAGCCCATGGGGACTGGCGGGAAGTGGTGACAATGAGCAGTTCTTC.